This TCR beta chain was observed in a study of regulatory T cells in long-lasting Graves disease. This clonotype was seen many times. The authors built TCR beta libraries using iRepertoire HTBI primers and Arm-PCR of CDR3 regions. Each CDR3 protein is one row after TCRdb ran MiXCR on the multiplex PCR reads. The data contain roughly 610,000 distinct CDR3 sequences, 15% to 20% of them singletons. The germline V and J ends were trimmed by 6 bases and 5 bases, with 16 bases remaining between them. The CDR3 has 14 residues. Germline V CDR1 and CDR2: MNHEY, SVGEGT. Time point reported: newly diagnosed GD, antithyroid drugs for less than 3 months. After RNA was extracted from PBMCs, the TCR library was made from it. The sample was also reused in another study, on T cells in Graves' hyperthyroidism and ophthalmopathy.

The rearrangement links TRBV6-2 or TRBV6-3 to TRBJ1-2; D might be TRBD1 (6 bases). This sample comprised peripheral blood mononuclear cells (PBMCs), obtained at new diagnosis, from a patient treated with antithyroid drugs. This sequence originates from a young woman with Graves disease. The CDR3 reads CASRGTGQSYGYTF. The CDR3 DNA reads TGTGCCAGCAGGGGAACAGGGCAAAGTTATGGCTACACCTTC.